These 10 T cell receptor beta chains share one sample of origin, sequenced in a study of blood T cell repertoires in COVID-19. The table came from immunoSEQ multiplex PCR; TCRdb's copy has only in-frame clones and leaves some out. The table has about 480,000 clones, 89% seen once. Sample: peripheral blood. These receptor sequences come from a man between 18 and 29 years old with COVID-19, enrolled during active disease.

The chain combines TRBV28 with TRBJ2-7, with D hard to call. CDR1 MDHEN and CDR2 SYDVKM come from the germline V gene. V gave up 6 bases and J gave up 2 bases, with 8 bases separating them. The CDR3 has 12 amino acids. CDR3 in amino acids: CASSTDPYEQYF. The CDR3 region has the DNA TGTGCCAGCAGCACAGACCCCTACGAGCAGTACTTC. Combining the CDR3 with reference TRBV28 and TRBJ2-7 gives the whole variable domain DVKVTQSSRYLVKRTGEKVFLECVQDMDHENMFWYRQDPGLGLRLIYFSYDVKMKEKGDIPEGYSVSREKKERFSLILESASTNQTSMYLCASSTDPYEQYFGPGTRLTVT.

The chain recombines TRBV5-1 with TRBJ2-2, with a tentative D call TRBD2 (7 bases). The CDR3 is 16 residues long. From germline, CDR1 is SGHRS and CDR2 YFSETQ. The germline V and J ends were trimmed by 7 bases and 0 bases, with 16 bases remaining between them. The DNA of the CDR3 is TGCGCCAGCGCTCGGGGCGGGGGCCCGAACACCGGGGAGCTGTTTTTT. As protein: CASARGGGPNTGELFF. Full variable domain (remainder filled in from reference TRBV5-1 and TRBJ2-2): KAGVTQTPRYLIKTRGQQVTLSCSPISGHRSVSWYQQTPGQGLQFLFEYFSETQRNKGNFPGRFSGRQFSNSRSEMNVSTLELGDSALYLCASARGGGPNTGELFFGEGSRLTVL.

The chain uses TRBV19 and TRBJ1-2; 7 bases map to TRBD1. This CDR3 region has 15 residues. V was pared by 5 bases and J by 4 bases, with 10 bases of the junction left unmatched. Germline-derived CDR1 and CDR2 are LNHDA and SQIVND (reference sequence). CDR3 residues: CASSADRAVTYGYTF. For the CDR3, the DNA is TGTGCCAGTAGTGCCGACAGGGCGGTTACCTATGGCTACACCTTC.

V is TRBV15 and J is TRBJ1-5; D gene uncertain. This CDR3 is built from 18 residues. Trimming took off 0 bases at V and 5 bases at J, with 20 bases between the two ends. The germline V gene has CDR1 LNHNV and CDR2 YYDKDF (reference sequence). The CDR3 coding sequence is TGTGCCACCAGCAGAGATTGGGCGTTAAATTCGGGAGATCAGCCCCAGCATTTT. It is translated as CATSRDWALNSGDQPQHF.

The V and J genes are TRBV6-4 and TRBJ2-7, with 10 positions matching TRBD2. This CDR3 contains 17 residues. Unmatched junction bases numbered 13, after V lost 8 bases and J lost 0 bases. Germline assignment: CDR1 MRHNA and CDR2 SNTAGT. DNA of the CDR3: TGTGCCAGCCCCTTCGCTAGCGGGGGCGCCAGCTCCTACGAGCAGTACTTC. The encoded protein is CASPFASGGASSYEQYF.

The chain joins TRBV6-1 to TRBJ2-2; 10 nucleotides match TRBD2. Germline V lookup: CDR1 MNHNS, CDR2 SASEGT. CDR3 length: 18 amino acids. V lost 1 base to trimming and J lost 6 bases; unmatched junction nucleotides: 11. The CDR3 spells CASSEGLPSGGYSGELFF. For the CDR3, the DNA is TGTGCCAGCAGTGAAGGCCTCCCTAGCGGGGGATACTCCGGGGAGCTGTTTTTT.

The genes are TRBV2 and TRBJ2-2, with 10 nucleotides matching TRBD1. CDR3 length equals 15 residues. J lost 3 bases, V lost 5 bases, and 3 bases had no gene match. Germline CDR1 SNHLY, CDR2 FYNNEI. This chain's CDR3 is CASSTGQGDTGELFF. In DNA, the CDR3 is TGTGCCAGCAGTACTGGACAGGGGGACACCGGGGAGCTGTTTTTT.

This chain joins TRBV4-2 and TRBJ2-5, with TRBD2 matching over 9 bases. Germline V gives CDR1 LGHNA, CDR2 YNFKEQ. The junction had 8 bases not matched to a gene; V was cut back by 1 base and J by 2 bases. This CDR3 has 17 residues. CDR3: CASSQVRLSGGQETQYF. The CDR3 nucleotides are TGTGCCAGCAGCCAAGTACGTCTTAGCGGGGGACAAGAGACCCAGTACTTC.

The chain uses TRBV6-1 and TRBJ1-1; 10 nucleotides match TRBD1. After removal of 2 bases from V and 6 bases from J, the junction contained 6 bases not matched to a gene. Germline V gene sequence: CDR1 MNHNS, CDR2 SASEGT. This CDR3 is 15 amino acids long. Here the CDR3 DNA reads TGTGCCAGCAGTGAATTGGACAGGGGGTGGTCTGAAGCTTTCTTT. Translating gives CASSELDRGWSEAFF.

The rearrangement links TRBV5-6 to TRBJ2-5; 8 nucleotides align to TRBD1. J lost 5 bases, V lost 4 bases, and 10 bases had no gene match. Germline V CDR1 and CDR2: SGHDT, YYEEEE. CDR3 length: 15 amino acids. CDR3 DNA: TGTGCCAGCAGCGATGGGACAGGAATTCGGGAGACCCAGTACTTC. Its translation: CASSDGTGIRETQYF.